This T cell receptor beta chain was obtained from a study of blood T cell repertoires in COVID-19. Looking at the study overall: Sites in the United States, Italy and Spain provided acute and convalescent COVID-19 samples. Sample material is recorded as cDNA or gDNA derived from T cells, B-cell-depleted T cells, or PBMCs.

Trimming took 9 bases from V and 4 from J; bases not matched to a gene: 17. The CDR3 is made up of 16 amino acids. The germline V gene has CDR1 KGHSH and CDR2 LQKENI. Original processing methods: Estimation of nucleated cell counts was performed using reference gene primer amplification. Assay: immunoSEQ multiplex PCR; the TCRdb copy retains only in-frame clones and omits some. The DNA gave D and trimming, while V, J and clone size come from that table. This table has roughly 200,000 clones, about 80% appearing once. J is TRBJ1-2 and V is TRBV18, with TRBD1 matching over 7 bases. The sequence derives from a man aged 70-80 years with active or convalescent COVID-19. The sequenced sample consisted of peripheral blood. CDR3 region: CASTSGWDSLSYGYTF. The CDR3 bases are TGTGCCAGTACATCAGGGTGGGACAGCTTATCCTATGGCTACACCTTC.